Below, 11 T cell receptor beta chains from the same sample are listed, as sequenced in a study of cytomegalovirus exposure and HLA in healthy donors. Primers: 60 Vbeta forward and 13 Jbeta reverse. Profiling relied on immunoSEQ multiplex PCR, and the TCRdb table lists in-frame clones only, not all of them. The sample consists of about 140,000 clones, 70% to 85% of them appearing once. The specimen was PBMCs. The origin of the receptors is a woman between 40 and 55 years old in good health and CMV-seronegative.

CDR3 in DNA: TGTGCCAGTAGTATAGACTCCAGGGAGGTCAATCAGCCCCAGCATTTT. This translates into CASSIDSREVNQPQHF. This chain joins TRBV19 and TRBJ1-5; D might be TRBD1 (5 bases). V lost 0 bases and J lost 3, with 12 bases in between. CDR3 size: 16 residues. Germline CDR1 LNHDA, CDR2 SQIVND (reference sequence).

The CDR3: CASSLLAGGPHEQFF. CDR3 coding DNA: TGTGCCAGCAGTCTACTAGCGGGAGGCCCCCATGAGCAGTTCTTC. This rearrangement joins TRBV28 to TRBJ2-1, with 12 bases identical to TRBD2. This CDR3 has 15 amino acids. Trimming at V came to 5 bases and at J to 8 bases, leaving 7 bases not matched to a gene. Germline assignment: CDR1 MDHEN and CDR2 SYDVKM.

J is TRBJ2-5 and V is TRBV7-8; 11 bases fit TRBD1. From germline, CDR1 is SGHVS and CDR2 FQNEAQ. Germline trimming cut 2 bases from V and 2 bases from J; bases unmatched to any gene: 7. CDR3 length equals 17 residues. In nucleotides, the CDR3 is TGTGCCAGCAGCTTAAGCCCCGGGACAGGGGGTCAAGAGACCCAGTACTTC. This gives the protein CASSLSPGTGGQETQYF.

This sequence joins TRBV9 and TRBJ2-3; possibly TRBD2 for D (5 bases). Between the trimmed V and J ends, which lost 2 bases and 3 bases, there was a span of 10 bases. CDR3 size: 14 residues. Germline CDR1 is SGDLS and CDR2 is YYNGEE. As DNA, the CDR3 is TGTGCCAGCAGCGTTAGAGAGGGTACAGATACGCAGTATTTT. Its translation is CASSVREGTDTQYF.

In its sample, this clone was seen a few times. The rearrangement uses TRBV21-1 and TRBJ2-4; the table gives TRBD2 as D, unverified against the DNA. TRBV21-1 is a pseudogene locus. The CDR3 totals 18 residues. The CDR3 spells CASSSRTSGSPPKNIQYF. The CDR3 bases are TGTGCCAGCAGCAGCCGGACTAGCGGGAGCCCGCCCAAAAACATTCAGTACTTC.

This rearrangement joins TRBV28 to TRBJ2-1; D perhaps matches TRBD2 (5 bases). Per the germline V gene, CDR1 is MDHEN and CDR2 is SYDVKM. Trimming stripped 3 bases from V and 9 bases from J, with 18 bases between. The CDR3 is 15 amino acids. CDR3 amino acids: CASSFLNGEFAEQFF. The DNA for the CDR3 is TGTGCCAGCAGTTTCTTGAACGGGGAGTTTGCTGAGCAGTTCTTC.

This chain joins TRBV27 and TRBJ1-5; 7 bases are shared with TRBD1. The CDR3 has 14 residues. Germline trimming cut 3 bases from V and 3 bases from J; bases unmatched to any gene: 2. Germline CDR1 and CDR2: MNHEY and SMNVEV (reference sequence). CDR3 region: CASSFRGINQPQHF. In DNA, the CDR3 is TGTGCCAGCAGTTTCAGGGGGATCAATCAGCCCCAGCATTTT.

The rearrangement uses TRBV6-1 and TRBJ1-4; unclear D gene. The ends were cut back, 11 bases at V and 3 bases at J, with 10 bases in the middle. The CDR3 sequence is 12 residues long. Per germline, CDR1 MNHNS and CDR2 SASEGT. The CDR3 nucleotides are TGTGCCTCCCTAAACTCTAATGAAAAACTGTTTTTT. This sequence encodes CASLNSNEKLFF.

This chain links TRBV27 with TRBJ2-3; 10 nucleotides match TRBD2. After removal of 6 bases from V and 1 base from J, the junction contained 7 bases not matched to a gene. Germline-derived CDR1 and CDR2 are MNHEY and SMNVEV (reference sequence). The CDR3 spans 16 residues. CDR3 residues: CASRLGTSGGTDTQYF. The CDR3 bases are TGTGCCAGCAGGCTTGGCACTAGCGGGGGCACAGATACGCAGTATTTT.

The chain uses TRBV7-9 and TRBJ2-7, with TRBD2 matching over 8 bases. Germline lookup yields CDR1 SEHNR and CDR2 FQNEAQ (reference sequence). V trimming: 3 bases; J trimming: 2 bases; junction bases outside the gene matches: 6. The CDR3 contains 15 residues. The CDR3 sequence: CASSLFSGKTYEQYF. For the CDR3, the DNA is TGTGCCAGCAGCTTGTTTAGCGGGAAAACCTACGAGCAGTACTTC.

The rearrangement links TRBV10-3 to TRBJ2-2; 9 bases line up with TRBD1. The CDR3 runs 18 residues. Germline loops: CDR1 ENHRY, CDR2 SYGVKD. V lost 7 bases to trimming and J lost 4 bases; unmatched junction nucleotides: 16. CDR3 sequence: CAIKQGAVALVGTGELFF. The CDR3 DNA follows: TGTGCCATCAAACAGGGGGCGGTAGCGCTCGTTGGCACCGGGGAGCTGTTTTTT.